The 13 T cell receptor delta chains below were found in one sample sequenced in a study of gamma-delta T cells after stem cell transplantation. TCRdb reprocessed the RT-PCR reads using CATT. In the table there are 5,000 to 7,500 delta-chain clones, more than 20% of which are singletons. The sample taken for sequencing was gamma-delta T cells. The receptors come from a human donor. It is not recorded whose cells these are; they may come from a transplant donor.

Turning to this clone: This could be a read error, since a much larger clone is one nucleotide away. At the DNA level, this CDR3 is encoded by other sequences in the same sample as well. J is TRDJ1 and V is TRDV2; 7 bases are shared with TRDD3. With 0 bases clipped from V and 8 bases from J, the junction kept 14 bases outside the gene matches. The CDR3 covers 16 residues. CDR1 and CDR2 (germline): GEAIGNYY, EKD. This CDR3 is CACDTLPGLGDMKLIF. CDR3 DNA: TGTGCCTGTGACACCTTACCGGGACTAGGGGATATGAAACTCATCTTT.

With regard to this clone: This may be a read error: a much more frequent sequence differs by one nucleotide. This sequence joins TRDV2 and TRDJ1; possibly TRDD3 for D (6 bases). Germline assignment: CDR1 GEAIGNYY and CDR2 EKD. V gave up 3 bases and J gave up 3 bases, with 19 bases separating them. This CDR3 spans 16 amino acids. CDR3: CACDPVPGEPPDKLIF. DNA for the CDR3: TGTGCCTGTGACCCTGTACCGGGGGAGCCTCCCGATAAACTCATCTTT.

This clone was found a few times. V usage is TRDV2 and J usage is TRDJ1; 10 bases fit TRDD3. The germline CDR1 and CDR2 sequences are GEAIGNYY and EKD. The ends lost 0 bases at V and 4 bases at J; junction bases unmatched: 4. CDR3 length equals 15 residues. CDR3 amino acids: CACDTVAGGYDKLIF. DNA for the CDR3: TGTGCCTGTGACACCGTTGCTGGGGGATACGATAAACTCATCTTT.

The CDR3 DNA is TGTGCCTGTGACACCGTAAACAAATTACTGAAGGCCGATAAACTCATCTTT. Its protein product is CACDTVNKLLKADKLIF. The chain employs TRDV2 and TRDJ1, with D hard to call. The germline V gene has CDR1 GEAIGNYY and CDR2 EKD. V was shortened by 0 bases and J by 3 bases, with 19 bases between the two germline ends. The CDR3 is 17 amino acids.

With respect to this clone: A far larger clone is a single base away, which makes a read error likely. Other DNA variants within this sample encode the same CDR3. The chain recombines TRDV2 with TRDJ1; 12 bases are shared with TRDD3. CDR3 size: 16 residues. Per the germline V gene, CDR1 is GEAIGNYY and CDR2 is EKD. As DNA, the CDR3 is TGTGCCTGCGACACCATTGTCGCTGGGGGATACGCTCCACTCATCTTT. As protein: CACDTIVAGGYAPLIF.

By its share, this clone is medium-sized. The chain joins TRDV2 to TRDJ3; possible D gene TRDD3, 6 bases. Trimming cost V 0 bases and J 2 bases, with 10 bases left between them. The germline V gene has CDR1 GEAIGNYY and CDR2 EKD. CDR3 length equals 17 residues. CDR3 in amino acids: CACDTVGGTWDTRQMFF. CDR3 DNA: TGTGCCTGTGACACCGTCGGGGGGACCTGGGACACCCGACAGATGTTTTTC.

By share, this clone ranks as medium-sized. The V call is TRDV2, the J call TRDJ1, with TRDD2 matching over 8 bases. J gave up 0 bases and V 3 bases, and 14 bases lay outside the gene matches. CDR1 GEAIGNYY and CDR2 EKD come from the germline V gene. The CDR3 is made up of 18 amino acids. The CDR3 here is CACDPLPTIGDYTDKLIF. DNA of the CDR3: TGTGCCTGTGACCCACTTCCTACGATAGGGGACTACACCGATAAACTCATCTTT.

To note about this clone: Possible read error: a much larger clone is one base away. Other DNA sequences in the same sample also yield this CDR3. V is TRDV2 and J is TRDJ1, with TRDD3 identical over 8 bases. The CDR3 is 21 amino acids. J lost 3 bases, V lost 3 bases, and 26 bases had no gene match. The germline gives CDR1 GEAIGNYY, CDR2 EKD. In nucleotides, the CDR3 is TGTGCCTGTGACTTCGTTACTGGGGGGTACGGCGGAATAATGGGTGCCGATAAACTCATCTTT. This translates into CACDFVTGGYGGIMGADKLIF.

Only a few counts were recorded for this clone. The rearrangement links TRDV1 to TRDJ1; D gene ambiguous. The ends were cut back, 3 bases at V and 0 bases at J, with 20 bases in the middle. The CDR3 has 18 amino acids. Per germline, CDR1 TSWWSYY and CDR2 QGS. The CDR3 sequence: CALGEPFAPLDYTDKLIF. The CDR3 DNA reads as TGTGCTCTTGGGGAGCCTTTCGCCCCGTTGGACTACACCGATAAACTCATCTTT.

The chain uses TRDV1 and TRDJ1; 7 nucleotides agree with TRDD3. Germline V gene lookup returns CDR1 TSWWSYY and CDR2 QGS. This CDR3 has 16 amino acids. J lost 7 bases, V lost 7 bases, and 18 bases had no gene match. CDR3 amino acids: CALEITGGMNRGKLIF. CDR3 nucleotide sequence: TGTGCTCTTGAGATTACCGGGGGGATGAACCGTGGTAAACTCATCTTT.

The chain is built from TRDV2 and TRDJ1; 10 bases agree with TRDD3. The CDR3 has 18 residues. After removal of 6 bases from V and 3 bases from J, the junction contained 18 bases not matched to a gene. Germline CDR1 and CDR2: GEAIGNYY and EKD. The CDR3 here is CACSGLIWGINDPDKLIF. In DNA form, the CDR3 reads TGTGCCTGTTCGGGACTAATCTGGGGGATAAATGACCCCGATAAACTCATCTTT.

Regarding this clone: A far larger clone is off by one base, so a read error is likely. Different DNA sequences within this sample yield the same CDR3. The genes are TRDV2 and TRDJ1, with 11 bases matching TRDD3. Looked up from germline, CDR1 is GEAIGNYY and CDR2 is EKD. The CDR3 consists of 16 residues. The CDR3 coding sequence is TGTGCCTGCGACACAATGGGGGATACGAGGACCGATAAACTCATCTTT. It yields the protein CACDTMGDTRTDKLIF.

A few counts support this clone. A read error likely explains this, since a far larger clone differs by one base. The chain couples TRDV2 to TRDJ1, with a possible D match to TRDD3 (5 bases). The CDR3 is made up of 17 amino acids. V was shortened by 0 bases and J by 0 bases, with 16 bases between the two germline ends. The germline V gene has CDR1 GEAIGNYY and CDR2 EKD. The CDR3 sequence: CACDTVGNHQYTDKLIF. For the CDR3, the DNA is TGTGCCTGTGACACCGTGGGGAATCACCAGTACACCGATAAACTCATCTTT.